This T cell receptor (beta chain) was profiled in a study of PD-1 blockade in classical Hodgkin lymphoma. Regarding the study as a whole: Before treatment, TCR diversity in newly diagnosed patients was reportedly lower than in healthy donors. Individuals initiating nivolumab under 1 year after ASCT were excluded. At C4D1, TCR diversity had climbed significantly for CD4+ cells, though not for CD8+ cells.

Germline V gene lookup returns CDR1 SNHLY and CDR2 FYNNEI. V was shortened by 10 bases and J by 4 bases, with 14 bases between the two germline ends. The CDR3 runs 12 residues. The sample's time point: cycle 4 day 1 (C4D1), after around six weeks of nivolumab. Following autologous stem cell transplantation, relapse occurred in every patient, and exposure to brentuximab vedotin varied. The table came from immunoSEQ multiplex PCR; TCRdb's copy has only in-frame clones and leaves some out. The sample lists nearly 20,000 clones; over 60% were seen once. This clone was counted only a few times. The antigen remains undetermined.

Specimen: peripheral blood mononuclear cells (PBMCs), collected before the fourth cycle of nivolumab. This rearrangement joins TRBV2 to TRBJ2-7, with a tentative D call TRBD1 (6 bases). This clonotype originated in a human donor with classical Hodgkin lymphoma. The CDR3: CATDGGPYEQYF. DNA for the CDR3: TGTGCCACCGATGGGGGCCCATACGAGCAGTACTTC.